These 27 T cell receptor beta chains share one sample of origin, sequenced in a study of a mutant IDH1 vaccine in newly diagnosed glioma (dated by TCRdb to the early 2020s). Library generation was performed with the immunoSEQ multiplex PCR assay. Here the immuneACCESS table is served through TCRdb, limited to in-frame sequences with V and J called. Missing clones are a known gap in these copies; in checked studies unresolved V genes cover under half, and the rest lacks a known reason. Across this sample there are fewer than 95,000 clones, with roughly 77% seen only once. The ten largest account for more than 4.5% of the sample. These receptors have no known antigen. This sample's time point label indicates: week 47, end of study. Each vaccine dose was 300 ug of a 20-mer mutant IDH1 peptide in Montanide, given subcutaneously with topical imiquimod. This specimen consisted of PBMCs, obtained from a glioma patient whose treatment included an IDH1 peptide vaccine. These receptors all stem from a man aged 35 to 55 with glioma.

The chain is built from TRBV18 and TRBJ1-2, with a tentative D call TRBD1 (5 bases). This CDR3 region has 13 residues. Germline CDR1 KGHSH, CDR2 LQKENI. Trimming removed 5 bases at V and 6 bases at J, with 13 bases between. The CDR3 is CASSTGTADGYTF. CDR3 coding DNA: TGTGCCAGCTCAACCGGGACCGCCGATGGCTACACCTTC.

This chain joins TRBV5-6 and TRBJ1-1, with D possibly being TRBD1 (5 bases). From germline, CDR1 is SGHDT and CDR2 YYEEEE. Deletions cut 4 bases from V and 4 bases from J, with 17 bases between. There are 15 residues in the CDR3. CDR3 bases: TGTGCCAGCAGCCCTTATAGGGCCGGGGGCACTGAAGCTTTCTTT. It specifies CASSPYRAGGTEAFF.

The genes are TRBV9 and TRBJ2-5; 12 nucleotides align to TRBD2. J was trimmed by 2 bases and V by 3 bases; bases with no gene match: 5. CDR3 length equals 16 residues. The germline gives CDR1 SGDLS, CDR2 YYNGEE. CDR3 DNA sequence: TGTGCCAGCAGCGCCGGGACTAGCGGGTTACAAGAGACCCAGTACTTC. It yields the protein CASSAGTSGLQETQYF.

There are a few counts of this clone. The V call is TRBV7-2, the J call TRBJ2-3; no clear D. Germline CDR1 SGHTA, CDR2 FQGNSA. The CDR3 spans 17 residues. The germline V and J ends were trimmed by 2 bases and 1 base, with 16 bases remaining between them. The CDR3 sequence is CASSLKVRQLGTDTQYF. The CDR3 DNA reads as TGTGCCAGCAGCTTAAAAGTGAGGCAGCTGGGCACAGATACGCAGTATTTT. The entire variable domain, with the rest obtained from reference TRBV7-2 and TRBJ2-3, is as follows: GAGVSQSPSNKVTEKGKDVELRCDPISGHTALYWYRQSLGQGLEFLIYFQGNSAPDKSGLPSDRFSAERTGGSVSTLTIQRTQQEDSAVYLCASSLKVRQLGTDTQYFGPGTRLTVL.

The J gene is TRBJ2-7, the V gene TRBV6-5; tentatively, D is TRBD1 (6 bases). Germline lookup yields CDR1 MNHEY and CDR2 SVGAGI. The germline V and J ends were trimmed by 6 bases and 7 bases, with 16 bases remaining between them. CDR3 length equals 13 residues. The DNA of the CDR3 is TGTGCCAGCAGCTCCCAGGGGTTGAGGGAGCAGTACTTC. As protein: CASSSQGLREQYF.

Here the CDR3 reads CASRGGAGARTDTQYF. CDR3 in DNA: TGTGCCAGCAGGGGCGGAGCGGGAGCGCGCACAGATACGCAGTATTTT. The V call is TRBV7-2, the J call TRBJ2-3; 8 nucleotides match TRBD2. The V gene's germline CDR1 is SGHTA and CDR2 FQGNSA. Unmatched junction bases numbered 9, after V lost 6 bases and J lost 1 base. There are 16 residues in the CDR3.

The chain employs TRBV9 and TRBJ2-3, with D perhaps being TRBD1 or TRBD2 (6 bases each). Germline-derived CDR1 and CDR2 are SGDLS and YYNGEE. CDR3 length: 14 amino acids. V was pared by 2 bases and J by 6 bases, with 13 bases between. The CDR3, as DNA: TGTGCCAGCAGCGTTAGGGGGGATCAGGATACGCAGTATTTT. It is translated as CASSVRGDQDTQYF. Full variable domain (outside the CDR3, taken from reference TRBV9 and TRBJ2-3): DSGVTQTPKHLITATGQRVTLRCSPRSGDLSVYWYQQSLDQGLQFLIQYYNGEERAKGNILERFSAQQFPDLHSELNLSSLELGDSALYFCASSVRGDQDTQYFGPGTRLTVL.

The gene calls are TRBV19 and TRBJ2-7; D may be TRBD1 or TRBD2 (5 bases each). This CDR3 contains 15 residues. Trimming cost V 2 bases and J 4 bases, with 15 bases left between them. The germline gives CDR1 LNHDA, CDR2 SQIVND (reference sequence). The DNA for the CDR3 is TGTGCCAGTAGTATAAGAGGGGCTGGTCCTTACGAGCAGTACTTC. Its protein product is CASSIRGAGPYEQYF.

In its sample, this clone was seen a few times. The V and J genes are TRBV7-2 and TRBJ1-3; D gene uncertain. The CDR3 spans 16 residues. Germline CDR1 reads SGHTA; CDR2 reads FQGNSA. V lost 0 bases, J lost 0 bases, and 9 bases lay in between. In DNA, the CDR3 is TGTGCCAGCAGCTTAGCTCCCAGTCTCTCTGGAAACACCATATATTTT. Its protein product is CASSLAPSLSGNTIYF.

The chain combines TRBV6-4 with TRBJ2-3, with unresolved D. Germline V CDR1 and CDR2: MRHNA, SNTAGT. With 3 bases removed from V and 0 bases from J, the gap between germline ends came to 7 bases. The length of the CDR3 is 14 residues. DNA of the CDR3: TGTGCCAGCAGTGAAGGTCAGAGCACAGATACGCAGTATTTT. Protein: CASSEGQSTDTQYF.

In this sample, this clone turned up once. The chain has TRBV12-5 and TRBJ2-5, with TRBD1 as a possible D gene (6 bases). Germline assignment: CDR1 LGHNT and CDR2 FRNRAP. The V end lost 3 bases, the J end lost 5 bases, and 10 bases lay between the germline ends. The CDR3 has 13 residues. The CDR3 region has the DNA TGTGCTAGTGGTTTCACAGGGTTGGAGACCCAGTACTTC. Its translation: CASGFTGLETQYF.

The chain is built from TRBV28 and TRBJ2-7; TRBD1 aligns across 7 bases. The CDR3 is 17 amino acids. Germline V CDR1 and CDR2: MDHEN, SYDVKM. J gave up 2 bases and V 0 bases, and 10 bases lay outside the gene matches. The CDR3 sequence: CASSLWTFTGVTYEQYF. In nucleotides, the CDR3 is TGTGCCAGCAGTTTATGGACATTCACAGGGGTCACCTACGAGCAGTACTTC.

V usage is TRBV28 and J usage is TRBJ2-6; 10 bases line up with TRBD1. The CDR3 runs 19 residues. J gave up 4 bases and V 3 bases, and 12 bases lay outside the gene matches. The V gene's germline CDR1 is MDHEN and CDR2 SYDVKM. CDR3 sequence: CASSLFDGTGEAGANVLTF. For the CDR3, the DNA is TGTGCCAGCAGTTTGTTCGACGGGACAGGGGAAGCAGGGGCCAACGTCCTGACTTTC. The variable domain in full, with the rest retrieved from reference TRBV28 and TRBJ2-6, is DVKVTQSSRYLVKRTGEKVFLECVQDMDHENMFWYRQDPGLGLRLIYFSYDVKMKEKGDIPEGYSVSREKKERFSLILESASTNQTSMYLCASSLFDGTGEAGANVLTFGAGSRLTVL.

The genes are TRBV5-1 and TRBJ1-5; 7 bases match TRBD1. V shed 4 bases, J shed 3 bases, and the junction held 10 bases outside the gene matches. The CDR3 contains 16 residues. Germline V gives CDR1 SGHRS, CDR2 YFSETQ. The CDR3 here is CASSPRRQGLNQPQHF. In DNA form, the CDR3 reads TGCGCCAGCAGCCCCCGGAGACAGGGTCTCAATCAGCCCCAGCATTTT.

This clone was recorded once. The CDR3 spells CATSSDLAGGFSEQFF. The DNA for the CDR3 is TGTGCCACCTCGTCAGATCTAGCGGGGGGGTTTAGCGAGCAGTTCTTC. The rearrangement uses TRBV10-3 and TRBJ2-1; 12 bases are a match to TRBD2. Germline assignment: CDR1 ENHRY and CDR2 SYGVKD. Trimming took 10 bases from V and 10 from J; bases not matched to a gene: 17. CDR3 size: 16 residues.

This clone was found once. The chain has TRBV19 and TRBJ2-5; TRBD2 is a possible D gene (5 bases). Germline CDR1 LNHDA, CDR2 SQIVND (reference sequence). The V and J ends lost 4 bases and 4 bases respectively, with 10 bases between them. The CDR3 contains 13 residues. The CDR3 DNA sequence: TGTGCCAGTAGTACAACCCGGGGAGAGACCCAGTACTTC. This translates into CASSTTRGETQYF.

This sequence joins TRBV5-1 and TRBJ2-3; D may be TRBD1 (5 bases). Germline lookup yields CDR1 SGHRS and CDR2 YFSETQ. CDR3 length: 15 residues. Trimming removed 0 bases at V and 2 bases at J, with 10 bases between. The CDR3 bases are TGCGCCAGCAGCTTGGGAGGACACGTCACAGATACGCAGTATTTT. It is translated as CASSLGGHVTDTQYF.

In this sample, this clone turned up once. The chain uses TRBV25-1 and TRBJ2-5; 7 bases match TRBD1. Gene TRBJ2-7 matches the end of the DNA better, so the J call may be wrong. The CDR3 runs to 15 residues. The germline V gene has CDR1 MGHDK and CDR2 SYGVNS. The DNA for the CDR3 is TGTGCCAGCAGTGAATCTGGCAGGGGGTACTACGAGCAGTACTTC. As protein: CASSESGRGYYEQYF.

The chain links TRBV5-1 to TRBJ2-1; the D gene is possibly TRBD2 (5 bases). CDR1 is SGHRS and CDR2 is YFSETQ in the germline V gene. The CDR3 is 14 residues long. V was trimmed by 6 bases and J by 0 bases, leaving 10 bases between them. CDR3 sequence: CASNLASSYNEQFF. For the CDR3, the DNA is TGCGCCAGCAACTTAGCGTCCTCCTACAATGAGCAGTTCTTC.

The table lists this clone with a count of one. J is TRBJ2-5 and V is TRBV6-4; 7 nucleotides match TRBD2. Unmatched junction bases numbered 8, after V lost 2 bases and J lost 5 bases. CDR1 is MRHNA, CDR2 SNTAGT, per germline. The CDR3 runs to 15 residues. Here the CDR3 DNA reads TGTGCCAGCAGTGACAGGGCGGGAGCGGGGGAGACCCAGTACTTC. Its protein is CASSDRAGAGETQYF.

This clone occurred a few times. CDR3 residues: CASSLDLSRIEQFF. As DNA, the CDR3 is TGTGCCAGCAGCTTAGATTTGTCCCGGATTGAGCAGTTCTTC. The chain employs TRBV7-2 and TRBJ2-1, with D uncertain. Germline V gives CDR1 SGHTA, CDR2 FQGNSA. This CDR3 comprises 14 residues. Trimming pared 1 base from V and 9 bases from J, leaving 13 bases between.

The V and J genes are TRBV25-1 and TRBJ2-5; 9 bases agree with TRBD1. Losses at the gene ends were 6 bases for V and 5 bases for J; bases not matched to a gene: 4. CDR3 length: 13 residues. CDR1 MGHDK and CDR2 SYGVNS come from the germline V gene. CDR3 loop: CASSRTGVETQYF. For the CDR3, the DNA is TGTGCCAGCAGCCGGACAGGGGTGGAGACCCAGTACTTC. Full variable domain (missing parts from reference TRBV25-1 and TRBJ2-5): EADIYQTPRYLVIGTGKKITLECSQTMGHDKMYWYQQDPGMELHLIHYSYGVNSTEKGDLSSESTVSRIRTEHFPLTLESARPSHTSQYLCASSRTGVETQYFGPGTRLLVL.

This clone was picked up one time. The gene calls are TRBV18 and TRBJ2-1; D may be TRBD1 (6 bases). The CDR3 sequence is 14 residues long. The germline V gene has CDR1 KGHSH and CDR2 LQKENI. Deletions cut 2 bases from V and 3 bases from J, with 8 bases between. The CDR3 region has the DNA TGTGCCAGCTCACCAGGGGGCTACTACAATGAGCAGTTCTTC. This codes for CASSPGGYYNEQFF.

This clone was detected once. This sequence joins TRBV6-5 and TRBJ2-3; tentatively, D is TRBD1 (5 bases). The V and J ends lost 4 bases and 8 bases respectively, with 10 bases between them. Germline V CDR1 and CDR2: MNHEY, SVGAGI. The length of the CDR3 is 12 residues. The CDR3 DNA sequence: TGTGCCAGCAGTTCCGTAGGGGCTACGCAGTATTTT. Residues: CASSSVGATQYF.

This chain joins TRBV11-2 and TRBJ2-6, with D possibly being TRBD1 (5 bases). Germline V lookup: CDR1 SGHAT, CDR2 FQNNGV. This CDR3 comprises 16 residues. Between the trimmed V and J ends, which lost 5 bases and 4 bases, there was a span of 15 bases. This chain's CDR3 is CASSPKGSGGANVLTF. CDR3 DNA sequence: TGTGCCAGCAGCCCTAAGGGGTCAGGAGGGGCCAACGTCCTGACTTTC.

The chain recombines TRBV9 with TRBJ2-2; 14 nucleotides agree with TRBD2. With 4 bases clipped from V and 7 bases from J, the junction kept 15 bases outside the gene matches. The CDR3 is 19 amino acids. CDR1 and CDR2 (germline): SGDLS, YYNGEE. In DNA, the CDR3 is TGTGCCAGCAGCAGATCCGGGACTAGCGGGAGCCATTTGTTCGGGGAGCTGTTTTTT. This translates into CASSRSGTSGSHLFGELFF.

The chain couples TRBV7-2 to TRBJ2-5, with D uncertain. Germline CDR1 and CDR2: SGHTA and FQGNSA. V shed 5 bases and J shed 4 bases, with 11 bases lying between them. CDR3 length: 13 amino acids. The CDR3 DNA reads as TGTGCCAGCAGCCCCAGTCTCCCAGAGACCCAGTACTTC. It specifies CASSPSLPETQYF.